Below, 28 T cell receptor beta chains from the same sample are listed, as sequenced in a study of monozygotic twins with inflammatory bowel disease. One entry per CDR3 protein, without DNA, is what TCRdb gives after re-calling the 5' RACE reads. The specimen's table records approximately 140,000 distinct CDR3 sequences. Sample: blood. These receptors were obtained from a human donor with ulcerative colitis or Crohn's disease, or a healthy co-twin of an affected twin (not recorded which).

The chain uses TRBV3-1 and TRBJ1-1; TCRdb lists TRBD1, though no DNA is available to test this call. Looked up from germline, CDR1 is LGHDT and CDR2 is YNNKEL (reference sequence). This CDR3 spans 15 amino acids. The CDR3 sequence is CASSQPQGGNTEAFF. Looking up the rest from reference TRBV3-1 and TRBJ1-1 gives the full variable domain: DTAVSQTPKYLVTQMGNDKSIKCEQNLGHDTMYWYKQDSKKFLKIMFSYNNKELIINETVPNRFSPKSPDKAHLNLHINSLELGDSAVYFCASSQPQGGNTEAFFGQGTRLTVV.

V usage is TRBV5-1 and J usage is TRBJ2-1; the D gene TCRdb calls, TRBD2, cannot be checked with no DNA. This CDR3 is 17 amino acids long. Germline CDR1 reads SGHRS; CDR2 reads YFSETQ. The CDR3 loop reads CASSATGGIAGGNEQFF.

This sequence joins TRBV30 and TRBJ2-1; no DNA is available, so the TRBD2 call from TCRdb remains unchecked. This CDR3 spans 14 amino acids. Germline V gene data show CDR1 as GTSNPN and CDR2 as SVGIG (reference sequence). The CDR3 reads CAWSLGRGVNEQFF.

The CDR3 is CASSSPDRSYNSPLHF. The chain links TRBV7-2 to TRBJ1-6; TCRdb gives TRBD1 as the D gene, but with no DNA this cannot be confirmed. Germline V gene lookup returns CDR1 SGHTA and CDR2 FQGNSA. CDR3 length: 16 residues.

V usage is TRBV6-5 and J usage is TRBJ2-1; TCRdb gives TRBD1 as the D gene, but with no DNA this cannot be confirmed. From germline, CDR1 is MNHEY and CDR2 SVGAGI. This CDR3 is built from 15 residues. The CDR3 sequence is CASSSQGADYNEQFF.

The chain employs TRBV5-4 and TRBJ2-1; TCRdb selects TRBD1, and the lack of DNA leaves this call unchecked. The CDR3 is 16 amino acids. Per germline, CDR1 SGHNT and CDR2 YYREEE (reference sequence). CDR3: CASSLAPGQGHNEQFF.

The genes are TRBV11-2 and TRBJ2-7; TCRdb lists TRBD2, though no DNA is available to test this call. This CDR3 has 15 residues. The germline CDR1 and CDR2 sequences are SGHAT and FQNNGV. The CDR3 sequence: CASSNIAGGRYEQYF.

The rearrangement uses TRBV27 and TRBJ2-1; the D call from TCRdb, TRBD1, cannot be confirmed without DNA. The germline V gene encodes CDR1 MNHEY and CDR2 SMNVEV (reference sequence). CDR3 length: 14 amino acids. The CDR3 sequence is CASTERGARNEQFF.

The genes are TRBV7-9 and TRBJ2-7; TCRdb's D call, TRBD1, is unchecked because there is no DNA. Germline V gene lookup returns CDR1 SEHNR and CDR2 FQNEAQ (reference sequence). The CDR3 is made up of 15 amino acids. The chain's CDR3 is CASSPTDRASYEQYF. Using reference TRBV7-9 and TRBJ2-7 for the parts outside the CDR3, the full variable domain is DTGVSQNPRHKITKRGQNVTFRCDPISEHNRLYWYRQTLGQGPEFLTYFQNEAQLEKSRLLSDRFSAERPKGSFSTLEIQRTEQGDSAMYLCASSPTDRASYEQYFGPGTRLTVT.

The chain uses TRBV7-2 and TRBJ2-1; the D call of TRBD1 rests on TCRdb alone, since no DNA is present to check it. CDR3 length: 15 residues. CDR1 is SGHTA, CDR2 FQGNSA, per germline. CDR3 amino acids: CASSLFGGDSDEQFF. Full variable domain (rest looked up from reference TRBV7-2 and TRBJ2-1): GAGVSQSPSNKVTEKGKDVELRCDPISGHTALYWYRQSLGQGLEFLIYFQGNSAPDKSGLPSDRFSAERTGGSVSTLTIQRTQQEDSAVYLCASSLFGGDSDEQFFGPGTRLTVL.

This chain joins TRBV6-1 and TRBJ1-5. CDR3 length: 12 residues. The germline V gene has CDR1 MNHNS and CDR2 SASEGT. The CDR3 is CASSEGIQPQHF.

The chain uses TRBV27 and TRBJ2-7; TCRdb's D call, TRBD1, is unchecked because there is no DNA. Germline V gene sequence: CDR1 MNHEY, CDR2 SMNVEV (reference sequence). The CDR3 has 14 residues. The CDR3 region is CASRPGTYFGEQYF.

CDR3 sequence: CAISEPGVDIDEQFF. V gene TRBV10-3 combines with J gene TRBJ2-1; the TCRdb D gene call, TRBD1, has no DNA to confirm it. Germline-derived CDR1 and CDR2 are ENHRY and SYGVKD. CDR3 length: 15 amino acids.

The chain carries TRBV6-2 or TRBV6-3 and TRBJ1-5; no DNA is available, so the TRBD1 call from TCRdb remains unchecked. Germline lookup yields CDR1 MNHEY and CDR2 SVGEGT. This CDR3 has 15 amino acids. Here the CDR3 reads CASSPATGSNQPQHF.

This chain's CDR3 is CASSRRAQIYEQYF. V gene TRBV7-9 combines with J gene TRBJ2-7. CDR3 length: 14 residues. The germline V gene encodes CDR1 SEHNR and CDR2 FQNEAQ (reference sequence).

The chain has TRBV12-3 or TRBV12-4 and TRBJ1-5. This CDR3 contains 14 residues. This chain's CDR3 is CASRPSGFNQPQHF.

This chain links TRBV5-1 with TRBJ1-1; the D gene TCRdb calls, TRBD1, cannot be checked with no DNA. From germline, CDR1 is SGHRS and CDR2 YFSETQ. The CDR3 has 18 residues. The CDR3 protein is CASSLARTGDPSFTEAFF.

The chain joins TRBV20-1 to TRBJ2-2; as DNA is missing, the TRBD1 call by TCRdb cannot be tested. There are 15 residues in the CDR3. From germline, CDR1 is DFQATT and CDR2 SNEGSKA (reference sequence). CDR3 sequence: CSAYRDRGRTGELFF.

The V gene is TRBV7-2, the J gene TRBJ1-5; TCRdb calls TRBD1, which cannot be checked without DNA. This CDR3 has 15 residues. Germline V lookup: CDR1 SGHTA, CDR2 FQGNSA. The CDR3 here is CASSAAVGQDQPQHF.

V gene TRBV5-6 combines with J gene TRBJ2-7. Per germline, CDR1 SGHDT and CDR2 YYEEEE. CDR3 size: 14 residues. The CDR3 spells CASSGIGVSYEQYF.

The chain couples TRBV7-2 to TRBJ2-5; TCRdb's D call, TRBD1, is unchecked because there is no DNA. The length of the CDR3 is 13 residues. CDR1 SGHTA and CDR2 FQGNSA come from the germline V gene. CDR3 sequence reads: CASSFGRMETQYF.

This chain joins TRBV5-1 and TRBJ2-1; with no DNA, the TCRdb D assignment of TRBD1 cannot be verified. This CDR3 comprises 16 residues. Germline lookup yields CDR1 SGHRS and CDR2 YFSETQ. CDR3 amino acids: CASSGTTGPRTNEQFF.

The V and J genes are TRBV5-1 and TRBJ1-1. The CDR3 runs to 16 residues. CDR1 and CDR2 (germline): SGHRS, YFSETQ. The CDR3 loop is CASSLLLGGVYTEAFF.

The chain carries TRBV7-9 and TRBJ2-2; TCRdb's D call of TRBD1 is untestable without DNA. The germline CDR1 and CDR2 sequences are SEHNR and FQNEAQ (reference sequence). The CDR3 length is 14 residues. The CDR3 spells CASTPRVAIGELFF.

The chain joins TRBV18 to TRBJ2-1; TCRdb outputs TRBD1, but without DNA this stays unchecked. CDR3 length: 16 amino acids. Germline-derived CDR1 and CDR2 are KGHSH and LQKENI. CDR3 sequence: CASSPAAPGGVNEQFF.

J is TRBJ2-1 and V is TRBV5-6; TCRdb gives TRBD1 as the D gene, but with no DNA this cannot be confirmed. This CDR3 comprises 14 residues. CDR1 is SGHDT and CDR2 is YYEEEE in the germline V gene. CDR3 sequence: CASIDRGIYNEQFF.

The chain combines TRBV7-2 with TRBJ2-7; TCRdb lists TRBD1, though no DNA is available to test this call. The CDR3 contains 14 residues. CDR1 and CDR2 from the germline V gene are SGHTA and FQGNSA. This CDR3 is CASSLAPPTYEQYF.

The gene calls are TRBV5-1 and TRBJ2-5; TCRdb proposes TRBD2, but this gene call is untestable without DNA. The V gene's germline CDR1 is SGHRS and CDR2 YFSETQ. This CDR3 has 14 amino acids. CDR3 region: CASSFGGVQETQYF.